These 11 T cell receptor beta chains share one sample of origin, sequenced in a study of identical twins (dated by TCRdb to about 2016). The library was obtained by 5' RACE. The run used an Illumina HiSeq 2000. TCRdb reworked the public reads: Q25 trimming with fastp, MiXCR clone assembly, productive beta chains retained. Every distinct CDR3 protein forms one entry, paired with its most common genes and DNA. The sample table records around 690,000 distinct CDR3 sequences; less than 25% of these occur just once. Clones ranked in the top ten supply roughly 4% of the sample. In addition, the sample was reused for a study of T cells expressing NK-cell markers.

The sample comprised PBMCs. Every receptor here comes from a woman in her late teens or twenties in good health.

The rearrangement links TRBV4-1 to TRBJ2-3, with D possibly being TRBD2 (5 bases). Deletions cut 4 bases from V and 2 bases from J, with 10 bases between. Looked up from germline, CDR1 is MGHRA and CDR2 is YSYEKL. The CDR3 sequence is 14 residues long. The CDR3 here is CASSLRRDTDTQYF. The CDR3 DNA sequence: TGCGCCAGCAGCCTTCGCCGGGACACAGATACGCAGTATTTT.

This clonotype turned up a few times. The CDR3 sequence: CSARQADSYGYTF. The CDR3 nucleotides read TGCAGTGCCCGCCAGGCCGACAGCTATGGCTACACCTTC. The rearrangement links TRBV20-1 to TRBJ1-2; a weak D match, TRBD1 (5 bases). CDR3 length: 13 amino acids. CDR1 is DFQATT, CDR2 SNEGSKA, per germline (reference sequence). Trimming removed 6 bases at V and 4 bases at J, with 15 bases between.

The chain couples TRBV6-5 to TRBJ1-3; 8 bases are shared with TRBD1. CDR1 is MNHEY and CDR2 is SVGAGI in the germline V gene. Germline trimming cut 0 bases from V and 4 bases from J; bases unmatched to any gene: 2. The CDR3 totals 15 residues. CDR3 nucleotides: TGTGCCAGCAGTTACTCCCGGGACAGGGGAAACACCATATATTTT. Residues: CASSYSRDRGNTIYF.

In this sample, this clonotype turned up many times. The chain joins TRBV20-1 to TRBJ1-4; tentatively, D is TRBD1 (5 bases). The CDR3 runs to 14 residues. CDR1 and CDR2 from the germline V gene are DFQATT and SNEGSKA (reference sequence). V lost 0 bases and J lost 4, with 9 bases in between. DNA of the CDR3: TGCAGTGCTAGAGAGGGGGGGGGTAATGAAAAACTGTTTTTT. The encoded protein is CSAREGGGNEKLFF.

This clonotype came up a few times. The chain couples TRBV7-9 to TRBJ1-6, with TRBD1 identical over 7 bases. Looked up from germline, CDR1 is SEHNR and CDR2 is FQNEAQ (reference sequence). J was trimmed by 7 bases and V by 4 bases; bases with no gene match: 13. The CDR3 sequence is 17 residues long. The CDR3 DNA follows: TGTGCCAGCAGCTCGCAGAGGACAGGACGGCGCAATTCACCCCTCCACTTT. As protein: CASSSQRTGRRNSPLHF.

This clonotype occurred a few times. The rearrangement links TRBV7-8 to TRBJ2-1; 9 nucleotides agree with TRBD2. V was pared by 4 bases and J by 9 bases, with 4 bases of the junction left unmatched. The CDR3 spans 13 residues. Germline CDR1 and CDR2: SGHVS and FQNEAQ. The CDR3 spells CASSSTAGGEQFF. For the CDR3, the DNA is TGTGCCAGCAGCTCTACAGCGGGAGGTGAGCAGTTCTTC.

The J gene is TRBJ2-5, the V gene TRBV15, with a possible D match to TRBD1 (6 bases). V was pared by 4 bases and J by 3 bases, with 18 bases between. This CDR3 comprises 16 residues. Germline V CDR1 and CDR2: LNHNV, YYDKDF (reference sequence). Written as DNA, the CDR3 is TGTGCCACCAGCACCCTCGACAGGACGAAGGAAGAGACCCAGTACTTC. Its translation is CATSTLDRTKEETQYF.

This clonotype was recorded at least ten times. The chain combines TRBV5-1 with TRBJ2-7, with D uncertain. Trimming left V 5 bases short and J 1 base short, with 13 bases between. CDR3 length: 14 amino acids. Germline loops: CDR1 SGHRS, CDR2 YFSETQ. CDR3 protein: CASSSSTGSYEQYF. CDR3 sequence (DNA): TGCGCCAGCAGTTCCTCGACTGGGTCCTACGAGCAGTACTTC.

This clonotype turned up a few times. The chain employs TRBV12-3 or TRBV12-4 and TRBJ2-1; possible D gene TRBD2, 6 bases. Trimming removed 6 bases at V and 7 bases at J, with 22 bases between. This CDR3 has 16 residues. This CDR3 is CASRPQDPVGGNEQFF. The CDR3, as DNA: TGTGCCAGCAGACCACAGGACCCCGTGGGGGGAAATGAGCAGTTCTTC.

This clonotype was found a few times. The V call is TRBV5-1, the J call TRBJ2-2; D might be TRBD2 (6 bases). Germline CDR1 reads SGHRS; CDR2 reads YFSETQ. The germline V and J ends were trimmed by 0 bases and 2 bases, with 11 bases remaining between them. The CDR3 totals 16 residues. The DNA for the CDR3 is TGCGCCAGCAGCTTGGAGAGTAGCGGAAACACCGGGGAGCTGTTTTTT. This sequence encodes CASSLESSGNTGELFF. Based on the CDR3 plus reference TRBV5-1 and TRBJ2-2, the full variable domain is KAGVTQTPRYLIKTRGQQVTLSCSPISGHRSVSWYQQTPGQGLQFLFEYFSETQRNKGNFPGRFSGRQFSNSRSEMNVSTLELGDSALYLCASSLESSGNTGELFFGEGSRLTVL.

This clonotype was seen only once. This chain's CDR3 is CASRDRGLYEQYF. CDR3 in DNA: TGTGCCAGCAGGGACAGGGGGCTGTACGAGCAGTACTTC. The J gene is TRBJ2-7, the V gene TRBV6-2 or TRBV6-3; 11 bases align to TRBD1. The CDR3 spans 13 residues. V gave up 6 bases and J gave up 4 bases; unmatched junction bases: 2. Germline CDR1 is MNHEY and CDR2 is SVGEGT.